This note documents a single TCR beta chain sequence. This clonotype was detected ten times or more. The clone's antigen remains unknown. It has no much larger one-base neighbor in the sample; base qualities were not kept. This sample is part of a study of T cells in Graves' hyperthyroidism and ophthalmopathy (dated by TCRdb to between 2018 and 2021). As for the study more broadly: Peripheral blood samples were taken at initial diagnosis, before any treatment was given. The 100 discovery patients were randomly split 7:3 into training and test sets. In addition, the study compared T-cell repertoires in thyroid tissue and in blood from five to seven Graves' hyperthyroidism patients. TCR Vbeta CDR3 sequencing of 120 to 150 peripheral blood samples (over 40 ophthalmopathy, roughly 72 hyperthyroidism and around 17 progressor patients) is reported in the paper. Following sampling, methimazole starting at 30 mg daily was given to hyperthyroidism patients, and high-dose intravenous methylprednisolone was given to ophthalmopathy patients. TCR V-J signatures able to tell the groups apart were searched for in a discovery cohort of approximately 95 patients, of whom 43 had Graves' ophthalmopathy and about 60 had stable Graves' hyperthyroidism. Prospective prediction of ophthalmopathy was tested in an independent validation cohort consisting of about 19 hyperthyroidism patients and 15 to 17 patients who later progressed to ophthalmopathy.

What the research found in general, with its limitations: No statistical method was used to set the sample size in advance, and investigators knew the group allocation. In validation, progression to ophthalmopathy was predicted by the model with 70.59% sensitivity and under 85% specificity, a median of roughly 6.4 months before onset. Most expanded thyroid clonotypes (frequency above 0.001) were also found in blood, which suggests that blood repertoires may mirror thyroid immune responses. A 13 V-J signature model separated ophthalmopathy from stable hyperthyroidism, with 87.88% sensitivity and about 81% specificity in cross-validation and 80%/75% in testing.

TCR beta CDR3 regions were amplified from RNA transcripts. The TCR CDR3 was subjected to a first round of RT-PCR using the HTBI primer set and the Qiagen OneStep RT-PCR kit. The libraries were constructed in a second round of multiplex PCR and then size-selected and purified. Paired-end sequencing of the libraries was performed with 100 bp reads on an Illumina HiSeq2000. For the original study's pipeline: Raw data were processed with SOAPnuke, discarding reads with adapters, uncalled bases, mean Phred below 15, or no exact constant-primer or identifier match. COPE v1.2.5 was used to merge high-quality paired reads, and clonotypes were defined as unique nucleotide sequences. MiTCR v1.1 was used to align clonotypes to the IMGT TRBV, TRBD and TRBJ reference segments. Analysis was restricted to V-J combinations with a frequency above 0.0001, which covered 98% to 99.2% of repertoires. The TCS score was defined as F50 (clonal expansion) divided by E x V (chaos), with BLOSUM62-based TCRdist calculated between CDR3 peptides within each V-J. Welch's t-statistics and random forest reduced approximately 520 V-J features to about 13, which were used in a naive Bayes classifier (R e1071). The Morisita-Horn index was used to measure how similar the thyroid and blood repertoires were. Clones were called with MiXCR by TCRdb after fastp trimmed the public reads at Q25, and only in-frame beta chains were retained. Under each unique CDR3 protein, matching rows form one entry showing the most common genes and DNA. Here the V and J calls rest on TCRdb's processing, not on the authors' analysis. In this sample the table shows approximately 610,000 distinct CDR3 sequences, about 15% of which occur a single time. Of the sample, about 4% falls within the top ten clones.

In the ophthalmopathy patients, disease was moderately to severely active, with a Clinical Activity Score of 3 or more, a NOSPECS grade of 4 or more, and a duration of less than 3 months. Exclusion was applied to patients with uncontrolled infections, other autoimmune diseases, pregnancy or lactation. Clinical symptoms, serum thyroxine and TRAb, thyroid ultrasound, and orbital computed tomography formed the basis for the diagnoses. Ficoll-Paque density gradient centrifugation was used to isolate PBMCs from around 10 ml of fresh peripheral blood. Total RNA was extracted using Trizol reagent, and RNA quality was assessed on an Agilent 2100 Bioanalyzer. The germline V gene specifies MNHNS as CDR1 and SASEGT as CDR2. The germline V end is reduced by 7 bases and the J end by 3 bases; junction bases left unmatched: 12. Including the terminal cysteine and phenylalanine, the CDR3 comprises 15 residues. Just the 45-base CDR3 DNA is kept, in frame starting at base 1.

The sequenced material came from blood. The sequence links TRBV6-1 to TRBJ2-7, and TRBD2 aligns with 7 junction nucleotides. This TCR derives from a woman aged 40 to 50 with Graves' ophthalmopathy. The DNA sequence is as follows: TGTGCCAGCACCAAGGCTGCGGGAGCAAGCTACGAGCAGTACTTC. The resulting protein is CASTKAAGASYEQYF.